A single T cell receptor beta chain is shown here with its context. This clone is a singleton in its sample. Its specific antigen is unknown. Qualities for individual bases were not recorded, and no much larger clone is one base off. In the prospective study, participants were about 18 to 95 years old, resided in about 25 geographic areas of the United States, and were enrolled through a virtual design. In the prospective study, participants were assigned to cohorts based on the clinical history participants reported in a screening survey and a study questionnaire. Recovered participants in ImmuneRACE Cohort 3 were defined as having two consecutive negative NP/OP PCR tests, clearance from a healthcare professional, or resolution of symptoms. In the prospective study, whole blood, serum and a nasopharyngeal or oropharyngeal swab were collected from each participant by mobile phlebotomists. Prospective study participants could optionally give additional blood draws and questionnaires over a 2-month period. Prospective study blood samples were shipped either frozen or at room temperature before DNA extraction.

TCRbeta CDR3 regions were amplified from genomic DNA by means of the immunoSEQ Assay, a bias-controlled multiplex PCR. Under the source paper's analysis protocol: Nucleated cell counts per sample were estimated from amplification of reference gene primers within the assay. To quantify the absolute abundance of each unique TCRbeta CDR3 rearrangement, sequence reads were collapsed and filtered. For each sample, productive Simpson clonality was calculated as the square root of Simpson's diversity index across productive rearrangements. TCRdb provides this immuneACCESS table in a form limited to in-frame rearrangements. Some clones are lacking; in checked studies, under half of them reflect an unresolved V gene, and why the rest are absent is not known. V and J calls and clone size follow that table, whereas D and trimming were derived from the DNA. A total of fewer than 250,000 clones appear in this sample, less than 85% of them only once. About 1.8% of the sample goes to the ten largest clones.

The data were obtained in a study of blood T cell repertoires in COVID-19 (TCRdb year 2020). The study in broad terms: The collaborator samples originated in the United States, Italy and Spain and spanned the acute and convalescent phases of COVID-19. The prospective study material was composed of cDNA or gDNA derived from T cells, B-cell-depleted T cells, or PBMCs. Where HLA class I and class II types were available, the types were taken from metadata supplied by the sample provider, not from assay-based typing. The samples were drawn from two sources: the first 160 participants of the ongoing ImmuneRACE study, and over 1,000 subjects contributed by 6 global collaborators. The repertoires were made available in a free public database intended to serve as a resource for research on the immune response to SARS-CoV-2. Nearly every sample came with metadata listing a de-identified subject ID, COVID-19 status, age in years and sex. The dataset comprised deeply sampled blood TCRbeta repertoires from subjects exposed to, actively infected with, or recovered from COVID-19.

A distance of 10 bases separates the germline ends of V and J, which lose 4 bases and 3 bases respectively. From the cysteine through the phenylalanine, the CDR3 covers 13 amino acids. Just the 39-base CDR3 DNA is kept, in frame starting at base 1. CDR1 is given as SGHRS and CDR2 as YFSETQ, both from the germline V gene. Findings and caveats that apply to the study as a whole: The quantity of clinical and demographic metadata differed by source and by participant and was supplied without curation.

Sequencing was performed on PBMCs or T cells enriched from blood (not recorded which). The TCR was taken from a man aged 55 to 70 who had recovered from COVID-19. The rearrangement combines TRBV5-1 with TRBJ1-1; the D gene is perhaps TRBD1, on 5 matching bases. The DNA reads as follows: TGCGCCAGCAGCCTCGGAGGGGACACTGAAGCTTTCTTT. Its protein product is CASSLGGDTEAFF.